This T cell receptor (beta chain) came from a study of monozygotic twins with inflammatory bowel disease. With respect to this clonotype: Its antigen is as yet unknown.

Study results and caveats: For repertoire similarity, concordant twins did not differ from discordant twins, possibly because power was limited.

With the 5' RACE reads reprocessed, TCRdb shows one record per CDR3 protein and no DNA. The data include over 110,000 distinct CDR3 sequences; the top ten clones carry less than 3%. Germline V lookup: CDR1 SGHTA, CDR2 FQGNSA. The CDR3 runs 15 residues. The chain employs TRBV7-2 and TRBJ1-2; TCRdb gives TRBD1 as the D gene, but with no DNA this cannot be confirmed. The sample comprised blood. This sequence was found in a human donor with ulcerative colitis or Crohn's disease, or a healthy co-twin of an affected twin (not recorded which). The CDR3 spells CASSPPWQDSYGYTF.